This T cell receptor (beta chain) was sequenced for a study of PD-1 blockade in classical Hodgkin lymphoma. General observations from the study: Later analyses included only patients treated at least 1 year post-ASCT.

Concerning this clone itself: The antigen remains undetermined. Other nucleotide sequences in the sample specify the same CDR3.

The CDR3 extends over 13 amino acids. CDR1 SGDLS and CDR2 YYNGEE come from the germline V gene. The ends were cut back, 0 bases at V and 6 bases at J, with 8 bases in the middle. Time point defined: cycle 4 day 1 (C4D1), after five to seven weeks of nivolumab. Every one of the patients relapsed after autologous stem cell transplantation (brentuximab vedotin exposure was variable). Profiling relied on immunoSEQ multiplex PCR, and the TCRdb table lists in-frame clones only, not all of them. The sample carries fewer than 25,000 clones, roughly 76% recorded once. The rearrangement joins TRBV9 to TRBJ2-3; D gene ambiguous. The sequence derives from a human donor with classical Hodgkin lymphoma. The input for sequencing was peripheral blood mononuclear cells (PBMCs), taken before the fourth cycle of nivolumab. CDR3 bases: TGTGCCAGCAGCGTAGCCTGGGGTGATACGCAGTATTTT. Translation gives CASSVAWGDTQYF.